This T cell receptor beta chain emerged from a study of shared clonotypes between healthy human individuals. Generated by immunoSEQ multiplex PCR, the TCRdb table keeps only in-frame clones and is missing some. The repertoire consists of a few million clones, with over 85% occurring once and the leading ten covering 0.14%. In germline, CDR1 is SGHAT, CDR2 FQNNGV. The CDR3 totals 13 residues. J was trimmed by 4 bases and V by 5 bases; bases with no gene match: 2. The V gene is TRBV11-2, the J gene TRBJ1-2; the match to TRBD1 covers 9 bases. This TCR was sampled from a man younger than 35 in good health. Sample: naive CD4+ T cells sorted from blood. Subset noted: CD45RA+ positively selected. Written as DNA, the CDR3 is TGTGCCAGCAGCCCGGACAGGGGCTATGGCTACACCTTC. It codes for CASSPDRGYGYTF.